This T cell receptor beta chain stems from a study of early T cells in non-severe SARS-CoV-2 infection. With respect to this clonotype: Because the CDR3's place on the DNA is in doubt, the DNA is left out and the CDR3 is given as listed by TCRdb.

Individual cDNA molecules carried attached unique molecular identifiers. TCRdb reprocessed the 5' RACE reads with MiXCR, giving one entry per CDR3 protein. The sample lists some 54,000 distinct CDR3 sequences, more than 8.5% occurring once. The source material was whole blood. The clonotype originates from an adult who was a healthcare worker with PCR-confirmed SARS-CoV-2 infection or an uninfected control (not recorded which).

The CDR3 region is CASSLSAEGDPGSCFF. The rearrangement uses TRBV7-3 and TRBJ2-2; the table's TRBD1 call for D was not verified on the DNA. Ends included, the CDR3 has 16 residues. Germline CDR1 is SGHTA and CDR2 is FQGTGA.